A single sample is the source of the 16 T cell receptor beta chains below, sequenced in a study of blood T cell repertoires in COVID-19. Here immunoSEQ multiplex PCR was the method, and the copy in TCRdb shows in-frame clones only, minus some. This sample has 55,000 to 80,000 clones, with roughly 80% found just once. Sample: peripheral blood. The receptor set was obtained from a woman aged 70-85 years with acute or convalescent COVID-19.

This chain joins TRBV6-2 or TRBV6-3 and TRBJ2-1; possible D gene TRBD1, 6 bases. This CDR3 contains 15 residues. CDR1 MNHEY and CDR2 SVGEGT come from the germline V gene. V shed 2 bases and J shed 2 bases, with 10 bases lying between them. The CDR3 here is CASSYHRAPYNEQFF. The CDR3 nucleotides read TGTGCCAGCAGTTACCACAGGGCCCCCTACAATGAGCAGTTCTTC.

The CDR3 DNA is TGCGCCAGCAGCCTGAACTGGCTGACTAGCGGAAGCACAGATACGCAGTATTTT. It specifies CASSLNWLTSGSTDTQYF. The genes are TRBV5-1 and TRBJ2-3, with TRBD2 matching over 9 bases. From germline, CDR1 is SGHRS and CDR2 YFSETQ. Trimming at V came to 4 bases and at J to 0 bases, leaving 12 bases not matched to a gene. The CDR3 consists of 18 residues.

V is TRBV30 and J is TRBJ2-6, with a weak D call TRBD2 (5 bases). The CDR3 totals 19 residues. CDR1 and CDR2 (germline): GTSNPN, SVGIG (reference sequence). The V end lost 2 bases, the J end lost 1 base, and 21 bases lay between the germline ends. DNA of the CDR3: TGTGCCTGGAGTTCCCCTTTCCGCGGGTTCTTGTCTGGGGCCAACGTCCTGACTTTC. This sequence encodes CAWSSPFRGFLSGANVLTF.

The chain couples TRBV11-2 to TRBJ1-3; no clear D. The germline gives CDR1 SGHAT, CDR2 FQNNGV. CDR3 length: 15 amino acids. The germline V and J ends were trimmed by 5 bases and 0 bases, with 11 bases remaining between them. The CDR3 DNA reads TGTGCCAGCAGCCCGAGGAGTGGCTCTGGAAACACCATATATTTT. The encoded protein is CASSPRSGSGNTIYF.

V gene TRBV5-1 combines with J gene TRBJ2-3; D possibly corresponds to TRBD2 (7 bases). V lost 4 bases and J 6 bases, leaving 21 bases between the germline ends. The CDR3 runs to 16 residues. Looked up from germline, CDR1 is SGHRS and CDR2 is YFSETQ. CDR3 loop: CASSRHEGEGQDTQYF. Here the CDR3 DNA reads TGCGCCAGCAGCAGGCACGAGGGGGAGGGCCAGGATACGCAGTATTTT.

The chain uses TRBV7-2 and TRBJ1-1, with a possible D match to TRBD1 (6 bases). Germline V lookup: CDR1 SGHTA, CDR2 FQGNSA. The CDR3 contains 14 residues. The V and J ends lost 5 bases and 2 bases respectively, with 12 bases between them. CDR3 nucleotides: TGTGCCAGCAGCCCGTTACAGGGTAACACTGAAGCTTTCTTT. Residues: CASSPLQGNTEAFF.

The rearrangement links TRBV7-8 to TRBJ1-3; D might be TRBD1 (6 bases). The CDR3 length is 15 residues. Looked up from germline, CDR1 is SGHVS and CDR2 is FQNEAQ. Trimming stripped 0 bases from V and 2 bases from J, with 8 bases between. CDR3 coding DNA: TGTGCCAGCAGCTTAGCTAGGGGGACTGGAAACACCATATATTTT. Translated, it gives CASSLARGTGNTIYF. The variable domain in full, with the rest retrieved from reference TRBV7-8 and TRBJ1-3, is GAGVSQSPRYKVAKRGQDVALRCDPISGHVSLFWYQQALGQGPEFLTYFQNEAQLDKSGLPSDRFFAERPEGSVSTLKIQRTQQEDSAVYLCASSLARGTGNTIYFGEGSWLTVV.

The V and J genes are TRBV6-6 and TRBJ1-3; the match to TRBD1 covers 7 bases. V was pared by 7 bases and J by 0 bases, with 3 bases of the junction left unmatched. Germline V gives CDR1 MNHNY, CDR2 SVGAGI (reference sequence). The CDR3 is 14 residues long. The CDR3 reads CASKDRFSGNTIYF. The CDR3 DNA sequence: TGTGCCAGCAAGGACAGGTTCTCTGGAAACACCATATATTTT.

The CDR3, as DNA: TGCGCCAGCAGCCAAGCTGCCGACAGTAGCTATGGCTACACCTTC. It translates to CASSQAADSSYGYTF. The chain has TRBV4-1 and TRBJ1-2; the D gene is possibly TRBD1 (5 bases). Germline V gene lookup returns CDR1 MGHRA and CDR2 YSYEKL. Deletions cut 1 base from V and 4 bases from J, with 13 bases between. The CDR3 has 15 residues.

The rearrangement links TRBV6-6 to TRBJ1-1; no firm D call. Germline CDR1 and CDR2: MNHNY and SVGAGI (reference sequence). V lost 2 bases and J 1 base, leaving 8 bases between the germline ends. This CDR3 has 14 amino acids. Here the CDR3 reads CASSYLVPNTEAFF. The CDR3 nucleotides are TGTGCCAGCAGTTACCTAGTTCCGAACACTGAAGCTTTCTTT.

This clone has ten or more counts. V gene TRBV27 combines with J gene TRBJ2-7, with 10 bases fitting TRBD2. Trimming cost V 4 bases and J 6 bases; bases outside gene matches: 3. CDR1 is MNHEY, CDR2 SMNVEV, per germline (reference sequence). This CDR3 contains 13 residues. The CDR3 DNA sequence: TGTGCCAGCAGTTATCTAGCGGGAGCCGAGCAGTACTTC. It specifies CASSYLAGAEQYF.

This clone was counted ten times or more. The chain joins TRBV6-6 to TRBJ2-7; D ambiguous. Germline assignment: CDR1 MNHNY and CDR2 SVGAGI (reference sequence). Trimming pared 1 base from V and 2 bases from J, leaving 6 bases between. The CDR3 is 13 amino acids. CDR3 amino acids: CASSYFQTYEQYF. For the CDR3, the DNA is TGTGCCAGCAGTTACTTCCAGACCTACGAGCAGTACTTC.

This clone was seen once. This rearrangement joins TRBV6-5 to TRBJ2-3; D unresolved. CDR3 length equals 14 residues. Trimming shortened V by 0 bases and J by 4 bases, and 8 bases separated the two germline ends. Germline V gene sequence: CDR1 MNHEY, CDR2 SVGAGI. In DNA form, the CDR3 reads TGTGCCAGCAGTTACTCGTTGAGCCCAGATACGCAGTATTTT. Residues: CASSYSLSPDTQYF.

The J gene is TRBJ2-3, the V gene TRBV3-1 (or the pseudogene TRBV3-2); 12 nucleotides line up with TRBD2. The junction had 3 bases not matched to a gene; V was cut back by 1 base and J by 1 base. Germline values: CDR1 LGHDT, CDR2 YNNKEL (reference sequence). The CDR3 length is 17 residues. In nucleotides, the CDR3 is TGTGCCAGCAGCCAAGGACGGACTAGCGGGGGCACAGATACGCAGTATTTT. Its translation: CASSQGRTSGGTDTQYF.

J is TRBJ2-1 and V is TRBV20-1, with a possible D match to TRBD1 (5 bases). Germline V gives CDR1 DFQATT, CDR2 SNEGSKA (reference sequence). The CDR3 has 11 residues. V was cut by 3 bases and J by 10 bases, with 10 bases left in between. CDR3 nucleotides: TGCAGTGCTAGTAGGGGCGGCGAGCAGTTCTTC. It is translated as CSASRGGEQFF.

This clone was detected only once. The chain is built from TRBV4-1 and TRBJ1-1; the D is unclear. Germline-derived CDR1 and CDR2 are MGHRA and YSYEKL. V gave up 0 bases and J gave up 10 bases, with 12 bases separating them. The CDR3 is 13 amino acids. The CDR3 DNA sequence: TGCGCCAGCAGCCAAGATGGAGTGAACGCAGCTTTCTTT. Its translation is CASSQDGVNAAFF.